These 15 T cell receptor beta chains were all obtained from the same sample, sequenced in a study of T cell changes during pregnancy in multiple sclerosis. The repertoire was sequenced with immunoSEQ multiplex PCR; TCRdb's copy has only in-frame clones and lacks some. The sample has about 57,000 clones, approximately 91% seen once; the top ten hold approximately 1.7%. Sample: peripheral blood, taken after pregnancy. The receptors here all came from a female donor with multiple sclerosis, enrolled in a pregnancy study.

This chain joins TRBV11-2 and TRBJ2-7; 7 bases line up with TRBD2. The CDR3 is made up of 15 amino acids. CDR1 and CDR2 from the germline V gene are SGHAT and FQNNGV. Trimming took 1 base from V and 0 from J; bases not matched to a gene: 3. CDR3 in amino acids: CASSLGRGFSYEQYF. The CDR3, as DNA: TGTGCCAGCAGCTTAGGGCGGGGGTTCTCCTACGAGCAGTACTTC.

The CDR3 protein is CASSDRGRIGYTF. The DNA of the CDR3 is TGTGCCAGCAGTGACAGGGGGCGCATTGGCTACACCTTC. The chain recombines TRBV9 with TRBJ1-2, with 10 nucleotides matching TRBD1. The CDR3 consists of 13 residues. After removal of 5 bases from V and 7 bases from J, the junction contained 5 bases not matched to a gene. The germline V gene has CDR1 SGDLS and CDR2 YYNGEE.

V and J are TRBV30 and TRBJ1-6, with D perhaps matching TRBD1 (6 bases). CDR1 and CDR2 (germline): GTSNPN, SVGIG (reference sequence). Trimming removed 7 bases at V and 9 bases at J, with 19 bases between. The CDR3 totals 14 residues. CDR3 residues: CASSYDVGGSPLHF. CDR3 sequence (DNA): TGTGCCTCCTCCTACGACGTAGGGGGTTCACCCCTCCACTTT.

This clone was observed a single time. The chain links TRBV5-8 to TRBJ1-5, with unresolved D. The CDR3 sequence is 14 residues long. V was pared by 1 base and J by 4 bases, with 9 bases between. The germline V gene encodes CDR1 SGHTS and CDR2 YDEGEE. CDR3 DNA sequence: TGTGCCAGCAGCTTGCGCAGGTTAAATCAGCCCCAGCATTTT. It yields the protein CASSLRRLNQPQHF.

The rearrangement joins TRBV6-6 to TRBJ1-1; D may be TRBD1 (5 bases). The germline V and J ends were trimmed by 6 bases and 2 bases, with 16 bases remaining between them. Per the germline V gene, CDR1 is MNHNY and CDR2 is SVGAGI (reference sequence). This CDR3 has 15 amino acids. CDR3 sequence reads: CASRRSNRRNTEAFF. CDR3 nucleotide sequence: TGTGCCAGCAGACGCTCGAACAGGAGAAACACTGAAGCTTTCTTT.

The chain has TRBV10-1 and TRBJ2-1; D perhaps matches TRBD2 (6 bases). CDR1 and CDR2 from the germline V gene are WNHNN and SYGVQD (reference sequence). V shed 6 bases and J shed 2 bases, with 14 bases lying between them. The CDR3 contains 15 residues. CDR3 coding DNA: TGCGCCAGCAGCCGAACTAGCTTTACCTACAATGAGCAGTTCTTC. It translates to CASSRTSFTYNEQFF.

This clone showed up just once. The chain has TRBV11-2 and TRBJ1-1; D not certain. The CDR3 is 15 residues long. Germline values: CDR1 SGHAT, CDR2 FQNNGV. V shed 5 bases and J shed 1 base, with 14 bases lying between them. The CDR3 coding sequence is TGTGCCAGCAGCCACATTGGAGCCTCGAACACTGAAGCTTTCTTT. This codes for CASSHIGASNTEAFF.

A few counts support this clone. The chain has TRBV11-2 and TRBJ1-6; D is unresolved. Trimming shortened V by 5 bases and J by 5 bases, and 10 bases separated the two germline ends. The germline V gene encodes CDR1 SGHAT and CDR2 FQNNGV. This CDR3 contains 14 residues. CDR3 DNA sequence: TGTGCCAGCAGCATGACAAGGAATAATTCACCCCTCCACTTT. Its protein product is CASSMTRNNSPLHF.

The chain recombines TRBV9 with TRBJ1-6; 8 nucleotides align to TRBD1. Germline CDR1 SGDLS, CDR2 YYNGEE. This CDR3 comprises 15 residues. With 4 bases clipped from V and 7 bases from J, the junction kept 7 bases outside the gene matches. The CDR3 DNA sequence: TGTGCCAGCAGCCCCGTGACAGGGGAGAATTCACCCCTCCACTTT. It is translated as CASSPVTGENSPLHF.

The gene calls are TRBV7-9 and TRBJ1-4; TRBD1 agrees at 7 bases. The CDR3 has 16 amino acids. Unmatched junction bases numbered 12, after V lost 6 bases and J lost 5 bases. Germline V gene sequence: CDR1 SEHNR, CDR2 FQNEAQ (reference sequence). CDR3 bases: TGTGCCAGCAGTTTTATCTCCGGGACAGAGAATGAAAAACTGTTTTTT. It codes for CASSFISGTENEKLFF.

The gene calls are TRBV6-4 and TRBJ1-1; 7 bases align to TRBD1. The CDR3 length is 13 residues. Germline CDR1 and CDR2: MRHNA and SNTAGT. The junction had 5 bases not matched to a gene; V was cut back by 2 bases and J by 8 bases. CDR3 bases: TGTGCCAGCAGTGACAGCGGCAGGGGGGAAGCTTTCTTT. It is translated as CASSDSGRGEAFF.

The chain uses TRBV2 and TRBJ1-1; no definite D call. Germline V gene sequence: CDR1 SNHLY, CDR2 FYNNEI. The CDR3 covers 19 residues. V was clipped by 1 base and J by 1 base, with 22 bases between them. CDR3: CASSEEPPTSWAPNTEAFF. The CDR3 nucleotides are TGTGCCAGCAGTGAAGAACCCCCGACCTCGTGGGCCCCGAACACTGAAGCTTTCTTT. Filled out from reference TRBV2 and TRBJ1-1, the complete variable domain reads EPEVTQTPSHQVTQMGQEVILRCVPISNHLYFYWYRQILGQKVEFLVSFYNNEISEKSEIFDDQFSVERPDGSNFTLKIRSTKLEDSAMYFCASSEEPPTSWAPNTEAFFGQGTRLTVV.

The chain uses TRBV13 and TRBJ2-3; D perhaps matches TRBD1 (6 bases). Trimming took 5 bases from V and 1 from J, leaving 10 bases between them. Per the germline V gene, CDR1 is PRHDT and CDR2 is FYEKMQ (reference sequence). The CDR3 consists of 14 residues. CDR3 bases: TGTGCCAGCAGCGCTGGACAGCGCACAGATACGCAGTATTTT. Protein sequence: CASSAGQRTDTQYF.

The chain is built from TRBV9 and TRBJ2-7; 8 nucleotides align to TRBD2. V shed 1 base and J 0 bases; nucleotides not matched to a gene: 6. The CDR3 contains 16 residues. Germline V lookup: CDR1 SGDLS, CDR2 YYNGEE. The CDR3: CASSVLGGLDSYEQYF. CDR3 nucleotide sequence: TGTGCCAGCAGCGTATTAGGGGGACTAGACTCCTACGAGCAGTACTTC.

The chain recombines TRBV10-3 with TRBJ2-5, with 7 bases that match TRBD2. V lost 7 bases and J lost 5; bases outside the gene matches: 7. CDR3 length: 13 amino acids. Germline assignment: CDR1 ENHRY and CDR2 SYGVKD. The CDR3 is CAITTREGETQYF. The DNA for the CDR3 is TGTGCCATCACCACCAGGGAGGGTGAGACCCAGTACTTC.